This TCR beta chain was recovered during a study of CD4 T cells in relation to SARS-CoV-2 and coronaviruses. The protocol was immunoSEQ multiplex PCR, while the TCRdb copy is restricted to in-frame clones and leaves out a portion. The sample lists about 36,000 clones; just over 75% were seen once. The germline V gene has CDR1 SGHDN and CDR2 FVKESK. The CDR3 spans 15 residues. The germline V and J ends were trimmed by 4 bases and 8 bases, with 19 bases remaining between them. A word on this clone: Its antigen is still unknown.

The chain combines TRBV14 with TRBJ2-3; D might be TRBD1 (6 bases). The sample was memory CD4+ T cells from PBMCs, cultured in vitro. This TCR came from an adult with COVID-19. The CDR3 sequence: CASSLGTPPAGTQYF. CDR3 nucleotide sequence: TGTGCCAGCAGCCTCGGGACACCCCCGGCGGGTACGCAGTATTTT. Looking up the rest from reference TRBV14 and TRBJ2-3 gives the full variable domain: EAGVTQFPSHSVIEKGQTVTLRCDPISGHDNLYWYRRVMGKEIKFLLHFVKESKQDESGMPNNRFLAERTGGTYSTLKVQPAELEDSGVYFCASSLGTPPAGTQYFGPGTRLTVL.